A single sample gave rise to the 16 T cell receptor beta chains below, sequenced in a study of Graves' ophthalmopathy and Graves' hyperthyroidism. Amplification from RNA transcripts yielded the TCR beta CDR3 regions. The authors performed first-round RT-PCR with HTBI primers and then a second-round multiplex PCR. Via MiXCR, TCRdb re-called the multiplex PCR reads, giving one row per CDR3 protein. The data contain approximately 640,000 distinct CDR3 sequences, 35% to 45% of them singletons. Sequencing was done on a sample of peripheral blood. These receptors all stem from an adult man with Graves' ophthalmopathy.

The genes are TRBV6-4 and TRBJ2-1; D is perhaps TRBD2 (6 bases). V lost 4 bases and J 6 bases, leaving 10 bases between the germline ends. CDR3 length equals 13 residues. The germline gives CDR1 MRHNA, CDR2 SNTAGT. The CDR3 loop is CASSAGEGNEQFF. The DNA of the CDR3 is TGTGCCAGCAGTGCGGGAGAGGGCAATGAGCAGTTCTTC.

This clonotype was observed many times. The CDR3 protein is CASSGQENYEQYF. The CDR3 nucleotides are TGCGCCAGCAGTGGACAGGAGAACTACGAGCAGTACTTC. This rearrangement joins TRBV10-2 to TRBJ2-7; D is possibly TRBD1 (6 bases). V was trimmed by 4 bases and J by 3 bases, leaving 10 bases between them. Per germline, CDR1 WSHSY and CDR2 SAAADI. CDR3 length: 13 amino acids.

This clonotype was found many times. The rearrangement uses TRBV2 and TRBJ1-4; TRBD1 matches at 10 bases. V was pared by 3 bases and J by 5 bases, with 9 bases of the junction left unmatched. Germline CDR1 reads SNHLY; CDR2 reads FYNNEI. The CDR3 covers 17 residues. In nucleotides, the CDR3 is TGTGCCAGCAGTGAGGGAGACCGGACAGGGGGAAATGAAAAACTGTTTTTT. As protein: CASSEGDRTGGNEKLFF.

The CDR3 is CAWSPRAVEAFF. The CDR3 bases are TGTGCCTGGAGCCCAAGGGCAGTTGAAGCTTTCTTT. This rearrangement joins TRBV25-1 to TRBJ1-1; D is uncertain. The V end lost 11 bases, the J end lost 7 bases, and 17 bases lay between the germline ends. Germline values: CDR1 MGHDK, CDR2 SYGVNS. The CDR3 sequence is 12 residues long.

Details on this clonotype: Its ends do not fully match the called genes, so a read error is possible. The chain is built from TRBV13 and TRBJ1-1, with D hard to call. This CDR3 has 13 amino acids. Germline V gene data show CDR1 as PRHDT and CDR2 as FYEKMQ (reference sequence). This CDR3 is CASSTAVPTEAFF. Written as DNA, the CDR3 is TGTGCCAGCAGTACGGCGGTTCCCACTGAAGCCTTCTTT.

This chain connects TRBV7-9 to TRBJ2-2, with 12 bases identical to TRBD1. The V gene end was trimmed by 6 bases and the J gene end by 7 bases; junction bases not matched to a gene: 3. The CDR3 extends over 14 amino acids. The V gene's germline CDR1 is SEHNR and CDR2 FQNEAQ (reference sequence). The CDR3 reads CASRGQGAFGELFF. The CDR3 nucleotides are TGTGCCAGCAGGGGACAGGGGGCTTTCGGGGAGCTGTTTTTT.

This clonotype was recorded only once. The gene calls are TRBV19 and TRBJ1-1; D is possibly TRBD1 (5 bases). CDR1 and CDR2 (germline): LNHDA, SQIVND (reference sequence). The CDR3 is made up of 13 amino acids. V lost 11 bases and J 6 bases, leaving 19 bases between the germline ends. The CDR3 DNA sequence: TGTGCCTGTAAGGCCCGCTGGGACGCTGAAGCTTTCTTT. This encodes CACKARWDAEAFF.

V is TRBV9 and J is TRBJ2-5, with 8 positions matching TRBD2. There are 15 residues in the CDR3. Germline-derived CDR1 and CDR2 are SGDLS and YYNGEE. Germline trimming cut 3 bases from V and 5 bases from J; bases unmatched to any gene: 9. The CDR3 protein is CASSGGDGGGETQYF. CDR3 in DNA: TGTGCCAGCAGCGGCGGGGACGGGGGGGGGGAGACCCAGTACTTC.

The table lists this clonotype with many counts. The chain carries TRBV20-1 and TRBJ1-4, with D possibly matching TRBD1 (6 bases). The CDR3 is 12 residues long. Germline CDR1 and CDR2: DFQATT and SNEGSKA (reference sequence). With 6 bases removed from V and 7 bases from J, the gap between germline ends came to 12 bases. The CDR3 protein is CSAGTSSEKLFF. Written as DNA, the CDR3 is TGCAGTGCCGGGACAAGCAGTGAAAAACTGTTTTTT.

In regard to this clonotype: Germline and junction disagree at one end, which may indicate a read error. This sequence joins TRBV15 and TRBJ2-7; D is possibly TRBD1 (6 bases). Per the germline V gene, CDR1 is LNHNV and CDR2 is YYDKDF (reference sequence). The CDR3 is 14 amino acids. As DNA, the CDR3 is TGTGCCAGGATGGTACACAGGGTCTCCTACGAGCTGTACTTC. Its translation is CARMVHRVSYELYF.

This clonotype was recorded a few times. The rearrangement joins TRBV12-5 to TRBJ1-4; TRBD1 matches at 11 bases. Germline CDR1 LGHNT, CDR2 FRNRAP. The ends lost 6 bases at V and 7 bases at J; junction bases unmatched: 7. This CDR3 region has 15 residues. The CDR3 loop is CASGQGQGAGEKLFF. The CDR3 DNA reads TGTGCTAGTGGCCAAGGACAGGGGGCCGGTGAAAAACTGTTTTTT.

This clonotype has ten or more counts. The V gene is TRBV29-1, the J gene TRBJ1-1, with 8 bases lining up with TRBD1. V gave up 4 bases and J gave up 7 bases; unmatched junction bases: 8. The germline gives CDR1 SQVTM, CDR2 ANQGSEA. This CDR3 region has 13 residues. The CDR3 DNA reads TGCAGCGTTGGGGACAGGCAGATAGATGAAGCTTTCTTT. Protein: CSVGDRQIDEAFF.

The chain employs TRBV7-2 and TRBJ2-5, with TRBD1 matching over 7 bases. The CDR3 is made up of 15 amino acids. V shed 3 bases and J 4 bases; nucleotides not matched to a gene: 8. Germline CDR1 reads SGHTA; CDR2 reads FQGNSA. CDR3 amino acids: CASSLAGGGAETQYF. CDR3 DNA: TGTGCCAGCAGCTTGGCAGGGGGTGGAGCAGAGACCCAGTACTTC.

This clonotype was seen a handful of times. The chain is built from TRBV19 and TRBJ1-4; D is possibly TRBD1 (5 bases). The germline V and J ends were trimmed by 4 bases and 3 bases, with 12 bases remaining between them. Germline V gene sequence: CDR1 LNHDA, CDR2 SQIVND (reference sequence). The CDR3 covers 15 residues. Here the CDR3 reads CASSKAGLPNEKLFF. The DNA for the CDR3 is TGTGCCAGTAGTAAAGCGGGGCTCCCTAATGAAAAACTGTTTTTT.

This clonotype was counted ten times or more. V is TRBV2 and J is TRBJ1-1, with 8 bases matching TRBD1. The V gene end was trimmed by 6 bases and the J gene end by 5 bases; junction bases not matched to a gene: 5. This CDR3 comprises 13 residues. Looked up from germline, CDR1 is SNHLY and CDR2 is FYNNEI. CDR3: CASRPQGGTEAFF. CDR3 sequence (DNA): TGTGCCAGCAGACCACAGGGGGGGACTGAAGCTTTCTTT.

This clonotype was observed many times. The J gene is TRBJ2-6, the V gene TRBV20-1; 8 nucleotides match TRBD1. V was pared by 3 bases and J by 2 bases, with 12 bases of the junction left unmatched. The CDR3 extends over 18 amino acids. Germline CDR1 is DFQATT and CDR2 is SNEGSKA (reference sequence). The CDR3 is CSARSGQGAGAGANVLTF. CDR3 in DNA: TGCAGTGCTAGGTCCGGGCAGGGGGCAGGAGCTGGGGCCAACGTCCTGACTTTC.